Reported below is one T cell receptor beta chain. Its target is unknown. This entry is derived from a study of cytomegalovirus exposure and HLA in healthy donors. Study results and limitations: Follow-up analysis later connected one missense variant in DCLRE1C with trimming of TCR beta V- and J-genes.

The CDR3 loop spans 13 amino acids. From germline, CDR1 is MNHEY and CDR2 SVGAGI. Trimming cost V 5 bases and J 4 bases; bases outside gene matches: 2. In the PCR, 60 Vbeta and 13 Jbeta primers were used. The method was immunoSEQ multiplex PCR; TCRdb's version includes in-frame clones alone and lacks a portion of them. Among roughly 80,000 clones listed, about 81% were seen once. Sequences were obtained from PBMCs. J is TRBJ1-5 and V is TRBV6-5, with 7 bases that match TRBD1. This receptor was taken from a woman in her forties or fifties in good health and CMV-seronegative. The CDR3 loop is CASSTQGNQPQHF. CDR3 DNA sequence: TGTGCCAGCAGTACACAGGGGAATCAGCCCCAGCATTTT.